This TCR beta chain was sequenced in a study of response to subunit inactivated influenza vaccine. Study findings and constraints: The study's authors posited that every seasonal influenza vaccination enlists few new T cells.

TCRdb ran MiXCR on the RT-PCR reads and lists one entry per CDR3 protein. The sample lists some 500,000 distinct CDR3 sequences, 16% occurring once. For this clonotype: Its antigen is not identified.

This sequence was found in a man in his fifties or sixties who received an inactivated influenza vaccine. The sequencing here drew on CD4+ T cells sorted from PBMCs, taken around 25 months after vaccination.

For the CDR3, the DNA is TGCGCCAGCAGCCTTTCCGGGGGCGGAAGCTCCTACAATGAGCAGTTCTTC. This sequence encodes CASSLSGGGSSYNEQFF. The rearrangement links TRBV5-1 to TRBJ2-1; D tentatively reads TRBD1 or TRBD2 (6 bases each). The CDR3 loop spans 17 amino acids. Trimming shortened V by 4 bases and J by 0 bases, and 17 bases separated the two germline ends. From germline, CDR1 is SGHRS and CDR2 YFSETQ.